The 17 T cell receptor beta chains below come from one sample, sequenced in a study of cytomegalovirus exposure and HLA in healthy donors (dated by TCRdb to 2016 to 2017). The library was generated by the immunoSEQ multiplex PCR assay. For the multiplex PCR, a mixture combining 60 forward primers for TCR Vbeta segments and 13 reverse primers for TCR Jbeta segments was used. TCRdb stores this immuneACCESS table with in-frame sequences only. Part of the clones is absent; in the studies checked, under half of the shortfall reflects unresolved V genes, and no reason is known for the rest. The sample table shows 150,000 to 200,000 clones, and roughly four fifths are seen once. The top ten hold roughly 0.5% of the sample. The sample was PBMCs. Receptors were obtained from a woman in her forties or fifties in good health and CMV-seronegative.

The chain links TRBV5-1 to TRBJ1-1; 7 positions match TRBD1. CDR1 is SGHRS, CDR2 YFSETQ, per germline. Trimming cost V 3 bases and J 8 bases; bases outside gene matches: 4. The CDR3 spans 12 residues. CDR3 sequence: CASSSTGLEAFF. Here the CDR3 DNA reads TGCGCCAGCAGCTCGACAGGGTTAGAAGCTTTCTTT.

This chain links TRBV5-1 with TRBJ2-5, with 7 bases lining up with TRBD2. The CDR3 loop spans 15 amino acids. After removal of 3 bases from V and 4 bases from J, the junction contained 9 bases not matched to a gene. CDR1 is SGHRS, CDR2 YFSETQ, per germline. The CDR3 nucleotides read TGCGCCAGCAGCTCCGCTAGCGGAGGGGTAGAGACCCAGTACTTC. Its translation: CASSSASGGVETQYF.

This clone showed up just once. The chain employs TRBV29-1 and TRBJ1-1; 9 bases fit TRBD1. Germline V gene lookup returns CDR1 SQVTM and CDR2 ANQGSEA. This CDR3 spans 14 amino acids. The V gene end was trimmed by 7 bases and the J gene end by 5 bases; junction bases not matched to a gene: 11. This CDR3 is CSAGPQGAFTEAFF. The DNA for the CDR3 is TGCAGCGCCGGGCCACAGGGGGCGTTTACTGAAGCTTTCTTT.

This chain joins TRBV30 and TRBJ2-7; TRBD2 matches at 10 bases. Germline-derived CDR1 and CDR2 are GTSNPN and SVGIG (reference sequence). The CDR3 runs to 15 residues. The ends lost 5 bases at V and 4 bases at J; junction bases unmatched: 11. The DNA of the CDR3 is TGTGCCTGGCCTCTAGCGGGAGCTGGCGGGTACGAGCAGTACTTC. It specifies CAWPLAGAGGYEQYF.

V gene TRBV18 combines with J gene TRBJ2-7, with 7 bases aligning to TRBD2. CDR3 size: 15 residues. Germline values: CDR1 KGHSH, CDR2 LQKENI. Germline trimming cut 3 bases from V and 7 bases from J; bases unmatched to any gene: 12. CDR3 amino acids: CASSPFRDYIWEQYF. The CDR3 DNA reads TGTGCCAGCTCACCTTTTCGGGACTACATATGGGAGCAGTACTTC.

The CDR3 region is CASSRQGGYNEQFF. Here the CDR3 DNA reads TGCGCCAGCAGCCGACAGGGAGGCTACAATGAGCAGTTCTTC. The chain is built from TRBV4-1 and TRBJ2-1, with D possibly matching TRBD1 (7 bases). Germline lookup yields CDR1 MGHRA and CDR2 YSYEKL. Trimming removed 4 bases from V and 3 bases from J, with 10 bases in between. This CDR3 comprises 14 residues.

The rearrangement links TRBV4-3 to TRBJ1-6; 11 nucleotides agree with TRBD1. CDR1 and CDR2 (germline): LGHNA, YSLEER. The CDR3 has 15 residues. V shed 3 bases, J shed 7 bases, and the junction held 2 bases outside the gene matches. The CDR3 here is CASSQGTGGNSPLHF. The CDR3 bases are TGCGCCAGCAGCCAGGGGACAGGGGGGAATTCACCCCTCCACTTT.

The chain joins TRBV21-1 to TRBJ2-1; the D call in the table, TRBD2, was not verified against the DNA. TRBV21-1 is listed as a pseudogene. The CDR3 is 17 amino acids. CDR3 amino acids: CASSKVRASGRYNEQFF. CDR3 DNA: TGTGCCAGCAGCAAGGTTAGGGCTAGCGGGAGGTACAATGAGCAGTTCTTC.

The CDR3 loop is CASSSGTSSLVAQFF. The CDR3 DNA sequence: TGTGCCAGCAGCTCCGGGACTAGCTCGCTTGTCGCGCAGTTCTTC. V usage is TRBV7-9 and J usage is TRBJ2-1; 9 nucleotides line up with TRBD2. Trimming removed 4 bases from V and 12 bases from J; junction bases left unmatched: 13. The CDR3 consists of 15 residues. In germline, CDR1 is SEHNR, CDR2 FQNEAQ (reference sequence).

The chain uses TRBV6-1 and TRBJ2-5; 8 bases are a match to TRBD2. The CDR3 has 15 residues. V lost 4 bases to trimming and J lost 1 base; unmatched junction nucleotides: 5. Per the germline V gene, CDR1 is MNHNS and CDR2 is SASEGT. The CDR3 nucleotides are TGTGCCAGCAGTGTTTTTAGCGGGGTCCAAGAGACCCAGTACTTC. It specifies CASSVFSGVQETQYF.

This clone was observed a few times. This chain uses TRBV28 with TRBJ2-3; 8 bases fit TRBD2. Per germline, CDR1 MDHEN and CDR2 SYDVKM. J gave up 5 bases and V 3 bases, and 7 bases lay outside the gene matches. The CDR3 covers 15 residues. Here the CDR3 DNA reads TGTGCCAGCAGTTTGCCCGGGGGGGCAGGAGATACGCAGTATTTT. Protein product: CASSLPGGAGDTQYF. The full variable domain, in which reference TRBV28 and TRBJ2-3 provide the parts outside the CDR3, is DVKVTQSSRYLVKRTGEKVFLECVQDMDHENMFWYRQDPGLGLRLIYFSYDVKMKEKGDIPEGYSVSREKKERFSLILESASTNQTSMYLCASSLPGGAGDTQYFGPGTRLTVL.

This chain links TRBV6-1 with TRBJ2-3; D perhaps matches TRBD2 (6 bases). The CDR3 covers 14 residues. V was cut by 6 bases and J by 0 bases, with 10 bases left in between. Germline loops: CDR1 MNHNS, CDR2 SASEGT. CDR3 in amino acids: CASRRLVSTDTQYF. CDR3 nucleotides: TGTGCCAGCAGACGACTAGTAAGCACAGATACGCAGTATTTT.

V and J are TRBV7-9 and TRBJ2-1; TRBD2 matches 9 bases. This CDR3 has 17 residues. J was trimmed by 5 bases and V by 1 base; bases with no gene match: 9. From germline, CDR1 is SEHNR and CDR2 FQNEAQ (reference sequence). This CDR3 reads CASSLVVWREGNNEQFF. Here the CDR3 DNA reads TGTGCCAGCAGCTTAGTAGTCTGGCGGGAGGGAAACAATGAGCAGTTCTTC. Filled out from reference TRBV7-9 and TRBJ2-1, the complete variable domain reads DTGVSQNPRHKITKRGQNVTFRCDPISEHNRLYWYRQTLGQGPEFLTYFQNEAQLEKSRLLSDRFSAERPKGSFSTLEIQRTEQGDSAMYLCASSLVVWREGNNEQFFGPGTRLTVL.

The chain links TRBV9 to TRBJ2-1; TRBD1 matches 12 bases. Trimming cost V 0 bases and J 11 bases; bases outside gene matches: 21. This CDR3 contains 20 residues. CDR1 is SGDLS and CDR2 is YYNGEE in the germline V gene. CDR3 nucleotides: TGTGCCAGCAGCGTAGCTAGGGGGACAGGGGGCGTCGAGCGGGGGGCTAAGCAGTTCTTC. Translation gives CASSVARGTGGVERGAKQFF.

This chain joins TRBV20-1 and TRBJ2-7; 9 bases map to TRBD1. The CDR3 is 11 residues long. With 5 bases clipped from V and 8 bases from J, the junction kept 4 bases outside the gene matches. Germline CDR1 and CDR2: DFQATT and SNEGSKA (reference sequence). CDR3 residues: CSARTGDKQYF. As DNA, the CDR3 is TGCAGTGCTCGGACAGGGGATAAGCAGTACTTC.

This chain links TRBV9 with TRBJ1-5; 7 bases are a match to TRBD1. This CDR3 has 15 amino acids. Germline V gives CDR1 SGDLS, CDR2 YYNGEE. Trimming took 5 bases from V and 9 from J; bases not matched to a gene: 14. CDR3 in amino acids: CASSPTGTAIAPQHF. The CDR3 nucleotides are TGTGCCAGCAGTCCTACCGGGACAGCTATAGCGCCCCAGCATTTT. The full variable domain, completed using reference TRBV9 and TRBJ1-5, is DSGVTQTPKHLITATGQRVTLRCSPRSGDLSVYWYQQSLDQGLQFLIQYYNGEERAKGNILERFSAQQFPDLHSELNLSSLELGDSALYFCASSPTGTAIAPQHFGDGTRLSIL.

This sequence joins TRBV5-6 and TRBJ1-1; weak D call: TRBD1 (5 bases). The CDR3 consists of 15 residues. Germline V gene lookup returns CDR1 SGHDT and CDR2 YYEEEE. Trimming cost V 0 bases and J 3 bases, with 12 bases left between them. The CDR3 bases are TGTGCCAGCAGCTTGGATTGGGGCTGGGACACTGAAGCTTTCTTT. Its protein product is CASSLDWGWDTEAFF.